The clone carrying this T cell receptor beta chain was recorded only once. As yet, its antigen is unknown. The entry originates in a study of shared clonotypes between healthy human individuals. Study in general: The cohort comprised a couple of women and a few men. Their ages spanned 18 to 49 years. Broader study findings: Sampling used blood alone; tissue repertoires probably differ. As a rule, naive subsets had a larger estimated richness than memory subsets. A reduction in generation probabilities was seen for non-shared clonotypes relative to those shared by all four donors.

Profiled with immunoSEQ multiplex PCR; TCRdb holds only in-frame clones, not every one. The table has 1,500,000 or so clones, 98% to 99% seen once. The receptor was isolated from a man aged 30 to 45 in good health. The specimen sequenced was naive CD4+ T cells sorted from blood. Described subset: CD45RA+ positively selected.

In nucleotides, the CDR3 is TGTGCCAGCTCACCGAAAATAGCGGGGTCCTACGAGCAGTACTTC. This encodes CASSPKIAGSYEQYF. J is TRBJ2-7 and V is TRBV18; 8 nucleotides align to TRBD2. CDR1 is KGHSH and CDR2 is LQKENI in the germline V gene. The CDR3 sequence is 15 residues long. J was trimmed by 1 base and V by 3 bases; bases with no gene match: 5.